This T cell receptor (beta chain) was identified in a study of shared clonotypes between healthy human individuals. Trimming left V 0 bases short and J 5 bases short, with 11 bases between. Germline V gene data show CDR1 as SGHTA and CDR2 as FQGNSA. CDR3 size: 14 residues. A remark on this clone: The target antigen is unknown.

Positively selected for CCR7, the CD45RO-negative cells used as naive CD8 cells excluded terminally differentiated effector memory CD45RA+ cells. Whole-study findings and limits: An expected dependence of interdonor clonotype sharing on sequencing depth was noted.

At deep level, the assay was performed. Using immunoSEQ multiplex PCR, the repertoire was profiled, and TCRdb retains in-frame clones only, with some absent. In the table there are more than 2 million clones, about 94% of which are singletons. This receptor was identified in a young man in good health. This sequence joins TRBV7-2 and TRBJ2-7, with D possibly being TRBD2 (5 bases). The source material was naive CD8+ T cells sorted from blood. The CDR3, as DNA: TGTGCCAGCAGCTTAGCTCCTAGCAACCACGAGCAGTACTTC. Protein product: CASSLAPSNHEQYF.